This T cell receptor (beta chain) was captured by sequencing in a study of cytomegalovirus exposure and HLA in healthy donors. Overall study context: The same platform as the roughly 630 first-cohort repertoires was used for the 110 or so validation repertoires, a later analysis reported. Notes on the study in general: The authors listed 164 TCR beta chains as cytomegalovirus-associated. It was found in a later analysis that first-cohort TCR clusters tended to co-occur in the 120 validation repertoires.

Produced via immunoSEQ multiplex PCR; TCRdb's table is partial and in-frame only. Of about 82,000 clones listed, roughly 94% are singletons. The V end lost 1 base, the J end lost 0 bases, and 9 bases lay between the germline ends. Germline loops: CDR1 LGHNA, CDR2 YSLEER. The CDR3 has 16 residues. For this clone: Its target is not known.

The approximately 130-subject validation cohort, separate from the approximately 630-subject first cohort, included the donors. Sequencing used PBMCs. The receptor's source is a woman between 18 and 30 years old in good health and CMV-seronegative. This chain uses TRBV4-3 with TRBJ2-2; no firm D call. The CDR3 region is CASSQVLPTNTGELFF. The CDR3 DNA sequence: TGCGCCAGCAGCCAAGTTTTGCCTACGAACACCGGGGAGCTGTTTTTT.